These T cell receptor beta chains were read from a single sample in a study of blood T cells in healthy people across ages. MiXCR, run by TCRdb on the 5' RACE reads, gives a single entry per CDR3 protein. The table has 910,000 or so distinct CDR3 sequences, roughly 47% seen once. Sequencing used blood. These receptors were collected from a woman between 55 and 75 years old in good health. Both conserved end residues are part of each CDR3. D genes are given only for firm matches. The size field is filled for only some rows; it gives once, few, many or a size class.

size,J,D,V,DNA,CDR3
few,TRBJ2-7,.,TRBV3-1,TGTGCCAGCAGCCAAGGGGTGCCTAGGAACGAGCAGTACTTC,CASSQGVPRNEQYF
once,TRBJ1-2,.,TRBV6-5,TGTGCCAGCAGCCGGGGCAGGGCCACAGGCTACACCTTC,CASSRGRATGYTF
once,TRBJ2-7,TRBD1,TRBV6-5,TGTGCCAGCACTCAGGACAGGGCCCCCTACGAGCAGTACTTC,CASTQDRAPYEQYF
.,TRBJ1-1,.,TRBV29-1,TGCAGCGTGAGAACAGGGATGAACACTGAAGCTTTCTTT,CSVRTGMNTEAFF
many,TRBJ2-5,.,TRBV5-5,TGTGCCAGCAGCTCCGGCTCACAAGAGACCCAGTACTTC,CASSSGSQETQYF
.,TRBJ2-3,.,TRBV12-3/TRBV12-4,TGTGCCAGCAGAGGGAGAGCAGATGTGGAATATTTT,CASRGRADVEYF
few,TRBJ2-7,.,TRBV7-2,TGTGCCAGCACTAAACGCGGCCGGGAGAGGAGGTCCACGCCCTACGAGCAGTACTTC,CASTKRGRERRSTPYEQYF
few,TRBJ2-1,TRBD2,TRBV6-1,TGTGCCAGCAGCAAAACCCCTAAAGCGGGAGGTTACAATGAGCAGTTCTTC,CASSKTPKAGGYNEQFF
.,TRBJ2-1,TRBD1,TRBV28,TGTGCCAGCAGTTTACCCCAGACAGGGCCTTACAATGAGCAGTTCTTC,CASSLPQTGPYNEQFF
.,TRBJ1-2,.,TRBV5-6,TGTGCCAGCAGCCGCGGCAGGGGAGGCTATGGCTACACCTTC,CASSRGRGGYGYTF
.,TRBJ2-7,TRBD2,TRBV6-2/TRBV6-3,TGTGCCAGCAGTCGGTCTAGCGGGAGGGTCTACGAGCAGTACTTC,CASSRSSGRVYEQYF
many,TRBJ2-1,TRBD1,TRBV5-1,TGCGCCAGCAGCTTGGCTCAGGGGGCGGCTTTTACAAATGAGCAGTTCTTC,CASSLAQGAAFTNEQFF
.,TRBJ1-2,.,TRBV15,TGTGCCACCAGCAGGGAGGGGGGCGGCTATGGCTACACCTTC,CATSREGGGYGYTF
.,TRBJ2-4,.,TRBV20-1,TGCAGCCCCTGGGTGGCCAAAAACATTCAGTACTTC,CSPWVAKNIQYF
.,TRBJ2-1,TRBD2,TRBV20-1,TGCAGTGCGGTTAATAGCGGGAGTGGTACAATTGAGCAGTTCTTC,CSAVNSGSGTIEQFF
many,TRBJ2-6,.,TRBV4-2,TGTGCCAGCAGCGTGGAGGGAGCTAAGATAATCTCTGGGGCCAACGTCCTGACTTTC,CASSVEGAKIISGANVLTF
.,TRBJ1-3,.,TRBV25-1,TGTGCCAGCAGTGAATTGTCCACGGTCTCTGGAAACACCATATATTTT,CASSELSTVSGNTIYF
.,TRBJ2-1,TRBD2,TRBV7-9,TGTGCCAGCAGCTTCACTCGTGCTAGCGGGAGTGGCAATGAGCAGTTCTTC,CASSFTRASGSGNEQFF
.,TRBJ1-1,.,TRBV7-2,TGTGCCAGCAGCCCGAGACACGCGAACACTGAAGCTTTCTTT,CASSPRHANTEAFF
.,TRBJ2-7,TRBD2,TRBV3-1,TGTGCCAGCAGCGCCCGGACTAGCGGGAGCCGGAACGAGCAGTACTTC,CASSARTSGSRNEQYF
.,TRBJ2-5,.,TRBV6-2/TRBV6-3,TGTGCCAGCAGCGGTTGGGGGTACCAAGAGACCCAGTACTTC,CASSGWGYQETQYF
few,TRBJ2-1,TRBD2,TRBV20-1,TGCAGTGCTAGAGCCCCCGAGGGGACTAGCGGAACCTACAATGAGCAGTTCTTC,CSARAPEGTSGTYNEQFF
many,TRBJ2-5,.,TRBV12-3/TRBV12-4,TGTGCCAGCAGTTTAGGGGTTACCCAGTACTTC,CASSLGVTQYF
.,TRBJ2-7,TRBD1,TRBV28,TGTGCCACTACCGGGACAGGGCGTCCCGAGCAGTACTTC,CATTGTGRPEQYF
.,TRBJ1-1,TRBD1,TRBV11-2,TGTGCCAGCAGCTTAGGGACAGGGTTCACTGAAGCTTTCTTT,CASSLGTGFTEAFF
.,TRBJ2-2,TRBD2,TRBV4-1,TGCGCCAGCAGCCCACCCCCGGGGAGGGGCACCGGGGAGCTGTTTTTT,CASSPPPGRGTGELFF
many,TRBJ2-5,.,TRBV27,TGTGCCAGCAGTTTATCCCCGGTCGGGACCCAGTACTTC,CASSLSPVGTQYF
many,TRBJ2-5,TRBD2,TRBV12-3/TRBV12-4,TGTGCCAGCACCCATTCGACTAGCGGGAGTTCGGGGGAGACCCAGTACTTC,CASTHSTSGSSGETQYF
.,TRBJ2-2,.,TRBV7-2,TGTGCCAGCAGCTTAGCGCCTGGCGGGATCGGGGAGCTGTTTTTT,CASSLAPGGIGELFF
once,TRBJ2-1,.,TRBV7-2,TGTGCCAGCAGCTTTGGTAGGTGGGGTGAGCAGTTCTTC,CASSFGRWGEQFF
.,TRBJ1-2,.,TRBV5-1,TGCGCCAGCAGGGCAGACCAAGCTAACTATGGCTACACCTTC,CASRADQANYGYTF
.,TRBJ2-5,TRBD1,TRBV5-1,TGCGCCAGCACCAGCACAGGGGCTTCACAAGAGACCCAGTACTTC,CASTSTGASQETQYF
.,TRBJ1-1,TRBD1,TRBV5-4,TGTGCCAGCAGCTTACCGCGACAGGGGCGCAGAGCTTTCTTT,CASSLPRQGRRAFF